The source of this TCR beta chain is a study of T-cell reconstitution after alpha-beta-depleted transplantation in children. The study's findings and limits: Surviving recipient T cells and thymic progenitors produced the high day-60 TCRbeta diversity seen in some patients.

During its preparation, the TCRbeta library received unique molecular identifiers. TCRdb itself ran the PCR reads through MiXCR, one entry per CDR3 protein. The sample records 600,000 to 800,000 distinct CDR3 sequences, about an eighth being singletons. This clonotype was recorded a few times. What it binds is unknown. The source is a girl aged 2 to 10 with congenital amegakaryocytic thrombocytopenia, due to receive a stem cell transplant. Sequencing was performed on PBMCs, taken before TCRalphabeta/CD19-depleted stem cell transplant.

CDR3 sequence reads: CASSFFEGGYTF. The CDR3 nucleotides are TGTGCCAGCAGCTTCTTCGAGGGGGGCTACACCTTC. This chain joins TRBV7-9 and TRBJ1-2; D may be TRBD1 (5 bases). The CDR3 covers 12 residues. Germline CDR1 reads SEHNR; CDR2 reads FQNEAQ (reference sequence). V was cut by 3 bases and J by 8 bases, with 10 bases left in between.